This T cell receptor beta chain came from a study of cytomegalovirus exposure and HLA in healthy donors. Across the study: The 90 to 150 validation repertoires used a platform that matched the one used for the approximately 670 first-cohort repertoires, as a later analysis reported.

This clone was observed a handful of times. No antigen is known for it. Findings and limits, study-wide: Rare TCR sequences dominated, though some public TCRs recurred in many donors. Among the CMV-associated chains, a few were confirmed in vitro as specific for CMV antigens. According to reports, the classifier identified cytomegalovirus status with high specificity and sensitivity.

Sequenced by immunoSEQ multiplex PCR; TCRdb stores in-frame clones only, minus some. The table shows 190,000 or so clones, with about 86% occurring only once. The source is a woman in her late teens or twenties in good health and CMV-seropositive. The source material was PBMCs.

For the CDR3, the DNA is TGTGCCAGCAGTTTTCAGAACAGGGGTAATCAGCCCCAGCATTTT. Protein sequence: CASSFQNRGNQPQHF. This chain links TRBV27 with TRBJ1-5; TRBD1 agrees at 7 bases. Per the germline V gene, CDR1 is MNHEY and CDR2 is SMNVEV (reference sequence). The CDR3 runs to 15 residues. The V segment lost 3 bases and the J segment 4 bases; nucleotides outside the gene matches: 6.